This TCR beta chain comes out of a study of blood T cell repertoires in COVID-19. Study-wide context: T cells, B-cell-depleted T cells, or PBMCs supplied cDNA or gDNA.

The assay was immunoSEQ multiplex PCR, and TCRdb's table has in-frame clones only and misses some. The sample lists a few hundred thousand clones; about 87% were seen once. The ends lost 4 bases at V and 0 bases at J; junction bases unmatched: 2. Germline-derived CDR1 and CDR2 are MNHEY and SVGEGT. This CDR3 is built from 15 residues. Material: PBMCs or T cells enriched from blood (not recorded which). The chain combines TRBV6-2 or TRBV6-3 with TRBJ2-7; 11 nucleotides agree with TRBD2. This TCR was sampled from a woman aged 40-49 years who had been exposed to COVID-19. The DNA of the CDR3 is TGTGCCAGCAGTTGGCTAGCGGGAGGCTCCTACGAGCAGTACGTC. Translation gives CASSWLAGGSYEQYV.